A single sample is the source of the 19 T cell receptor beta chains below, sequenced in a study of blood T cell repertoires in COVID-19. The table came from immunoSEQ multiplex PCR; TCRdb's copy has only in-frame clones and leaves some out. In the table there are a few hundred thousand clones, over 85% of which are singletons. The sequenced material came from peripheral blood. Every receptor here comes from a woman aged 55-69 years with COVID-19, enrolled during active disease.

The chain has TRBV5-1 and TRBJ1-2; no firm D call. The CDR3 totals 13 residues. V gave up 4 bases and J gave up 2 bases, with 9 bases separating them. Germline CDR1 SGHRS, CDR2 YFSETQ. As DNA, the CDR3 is TGCGCCAGCAGCCTAGGTCGCAACTATGGCTACACCTTC. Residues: CASSLGRNYGYTF. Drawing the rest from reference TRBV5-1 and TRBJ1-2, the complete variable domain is KAGVTQTPRYLIKTRGQQVTLSCSPISGHRSVSWYQQTPGQGLQFLFEYFSETQRNKGNFPGRFSGRQFSNSRSEMNVSTLELGDSALYLCASSLGRNYGYTFGSGTRLTVV.

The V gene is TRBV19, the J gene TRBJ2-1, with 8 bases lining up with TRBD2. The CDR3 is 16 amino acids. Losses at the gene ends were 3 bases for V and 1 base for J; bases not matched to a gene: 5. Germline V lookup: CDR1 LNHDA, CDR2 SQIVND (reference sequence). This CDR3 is CASSIAGGRSYNEQFF. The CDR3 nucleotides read TGTGCCAGTAGTATCGCGGGGGGTAGGTCCTACAATGAGCAGTTCTTC. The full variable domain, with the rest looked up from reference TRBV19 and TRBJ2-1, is DGGITQSPKYLFRKEGQNVTLSCEQNLNHDAMYWYRQDPGQGLRLIYYSQIVNDFQKGDIAEGYSVSREKKESFPLTVTSAQKNPTAFYLCASSIAGGRSYNEQFFGPGTRLTVL.

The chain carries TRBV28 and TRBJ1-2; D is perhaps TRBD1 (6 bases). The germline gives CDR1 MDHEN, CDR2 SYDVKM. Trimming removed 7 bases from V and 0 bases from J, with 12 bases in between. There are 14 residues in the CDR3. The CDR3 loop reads CASTLDSPNYGYTF. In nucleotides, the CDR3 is TGTGCCAGCACCCTGGACAGCCCTAACTATGGCTACACCTTC.

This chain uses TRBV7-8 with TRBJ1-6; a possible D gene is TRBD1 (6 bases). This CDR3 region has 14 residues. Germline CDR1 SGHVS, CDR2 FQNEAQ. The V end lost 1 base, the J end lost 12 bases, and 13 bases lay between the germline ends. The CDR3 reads CASSLDGTNRPLHF. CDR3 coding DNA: TGTGCCAGCAGCTTAGACGGGACAAATAGACCCCTCCACTTT.

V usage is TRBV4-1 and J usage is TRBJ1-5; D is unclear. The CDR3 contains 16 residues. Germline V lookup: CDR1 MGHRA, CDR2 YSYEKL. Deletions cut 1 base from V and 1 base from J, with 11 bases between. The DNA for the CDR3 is TGCGCCAGCAGCCAAGTAGATATCGCGAGCAATCAGCCCCAGCATTTT. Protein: CASSQVDIASNQPQHF.

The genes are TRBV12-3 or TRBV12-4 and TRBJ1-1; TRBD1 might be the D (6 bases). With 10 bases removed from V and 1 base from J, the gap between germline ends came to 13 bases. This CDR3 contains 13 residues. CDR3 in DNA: TGTGCCACCGGGAAGGGGGAGAACACTGAAGCTTTCTTT. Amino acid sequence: CATGKGENTEAFF.

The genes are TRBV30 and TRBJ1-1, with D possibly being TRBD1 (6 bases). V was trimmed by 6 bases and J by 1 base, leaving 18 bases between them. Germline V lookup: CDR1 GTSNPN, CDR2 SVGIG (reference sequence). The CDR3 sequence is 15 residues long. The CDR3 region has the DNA TGTGCCTGCTCACAGGGTGAGCAGTGGAACACTGAAGCTTTCTTT. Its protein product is CACSQGEQWNTEAFF.

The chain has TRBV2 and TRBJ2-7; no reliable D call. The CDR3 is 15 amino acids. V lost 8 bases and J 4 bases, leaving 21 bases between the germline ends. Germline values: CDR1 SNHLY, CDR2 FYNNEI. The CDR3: CASLTPSPRMYEQYF. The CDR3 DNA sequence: TGTGCCAGCCTTACCCCTAGTCCGCGTATGTACGAGCAGTACTTC.

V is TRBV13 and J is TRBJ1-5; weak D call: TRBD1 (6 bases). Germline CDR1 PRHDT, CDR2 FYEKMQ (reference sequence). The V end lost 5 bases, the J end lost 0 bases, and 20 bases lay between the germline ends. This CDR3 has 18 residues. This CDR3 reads CASSLTRGRVYSNQPQHF. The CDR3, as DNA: TGTGCCAGCAGCCTCACCAGGGGAAGGGTTTATAGCAATCAGCCCCAGCATTTT.

The CDR3 region is CSVEGTGKEDGYTF. The CDR3 DNA reads TGCAGCGTTGAAGGGACAGGAAAAGAGGATGGCTACACCTTC. This chain uses TRBV29-1 with TRBJ1-2, with 7 nucleotides matching TRBD1. Germline V gene lookup returns CDR1 SQVTM and CDR2 ANQGSEA. CDR3 length equals 14 residues. V gave up 1 base and J gave up 6 bases; unmatched junction bases: 8.

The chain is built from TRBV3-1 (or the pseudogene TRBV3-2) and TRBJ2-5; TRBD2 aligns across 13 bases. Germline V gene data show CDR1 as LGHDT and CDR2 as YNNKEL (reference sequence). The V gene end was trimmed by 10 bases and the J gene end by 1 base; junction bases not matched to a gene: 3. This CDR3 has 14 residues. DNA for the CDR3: TGTGCCACCCGGACTAGCGGGGGCCAAGAGACCCAGTACTTC. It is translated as CATRTSGGQETQYF.

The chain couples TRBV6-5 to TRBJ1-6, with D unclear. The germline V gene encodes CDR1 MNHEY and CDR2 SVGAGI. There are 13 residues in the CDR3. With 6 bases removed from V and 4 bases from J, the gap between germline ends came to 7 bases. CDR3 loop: CASRESYNSPLHF. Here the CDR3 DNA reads TGTGCCAGCAGGGAGTCATATAATTCACCCCTCCACTTT.

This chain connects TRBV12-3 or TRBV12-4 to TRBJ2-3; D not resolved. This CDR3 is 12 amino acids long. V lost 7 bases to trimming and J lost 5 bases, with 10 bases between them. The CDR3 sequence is CASTRSRDTQYF. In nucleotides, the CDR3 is TGTGCCAGCACCAGGTCCCGAGATACGCAGTATTTT.

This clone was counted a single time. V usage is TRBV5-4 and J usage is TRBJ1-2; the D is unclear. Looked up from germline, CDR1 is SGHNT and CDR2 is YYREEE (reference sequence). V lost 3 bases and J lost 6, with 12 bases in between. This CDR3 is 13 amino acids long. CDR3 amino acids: CASSSPTKHGYTF. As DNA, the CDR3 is TGTGCCAGCAGCTCTCCCACAAAACATGGCTACACCTTC.

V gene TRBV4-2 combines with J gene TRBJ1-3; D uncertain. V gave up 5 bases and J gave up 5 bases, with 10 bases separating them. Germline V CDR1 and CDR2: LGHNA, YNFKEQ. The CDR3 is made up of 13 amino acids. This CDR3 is CASSLRARNTIYF. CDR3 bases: TGTGCCAGCAGCTTAAGAGCCCGAAACACCATATATTTT.

CDR3 sequence reads: CASRDRGRNEKLFF. CDR3 coding DNA: TGTGCCAGCCGCGACAGGGGACGAAATGAAAAACTGTTTTTT. The V call is TRBV5-4, the J call TRBJ1-4; 8 bases fit TRBD1. Unmatched junction bases numbered 7, after V lost 7 bases and J lost 5 bases. The CDR3 runs to 14 residues. Germline CDR1 and CDR2: SGHNT and YYREEE (reference sequence). Full variable domain (missing parts from reference TRBV5-4 and TRBJ1-4): ETGVTQSPTHLIKTRGQQVTLRCSSQSGHNTVSWYQQALGQGPQFIFQYYREEENGRGNFPPRFSGLQFPNYSSELNVNALELDDSALYLCASRDRGRNEKLFFGSGTQLSVL.

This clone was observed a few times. CDR3 amino acids: CASSPKAGYGYTF. For the CDR3, the DNA is TGTGCCAGCAGCCCTAAGGCAGGGTATGGCTACACCTTC. The V gene is TRBV7-9, the J gene TRBJ1-2; tentatively, D is TRBD1 (5 bases). The CDR3 spans 13 residues. The germline V and J ends were trimmed by 5 bases and 5 bases, with 12 bases remaining between them. Germline CDR1 reads SEHNR; CDR2 reads FQNEAQ (reference sequence).

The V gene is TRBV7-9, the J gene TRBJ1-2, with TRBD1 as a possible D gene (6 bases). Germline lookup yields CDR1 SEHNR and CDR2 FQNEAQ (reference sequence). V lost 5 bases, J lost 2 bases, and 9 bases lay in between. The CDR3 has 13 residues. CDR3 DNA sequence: TGTGCCAGCAGCAACACAGGGAACTATGGCTACACCTTC. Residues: CASSNTGNYGYTF.

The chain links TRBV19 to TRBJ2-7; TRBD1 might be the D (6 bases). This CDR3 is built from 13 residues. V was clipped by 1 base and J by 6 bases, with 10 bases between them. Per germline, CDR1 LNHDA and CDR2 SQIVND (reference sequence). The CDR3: CASSIVGRGEQYF. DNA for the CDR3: TGTGCCAGTAGTATAGTCGGCAGGGGCGAGCAGTACTTC.